Below are 24 T cell receptor beta chains sequenced from a single sample in a study of cytomegalovirus exposure and HLA in healthy donors. PCR involved 60 Vbeta and 13 Jbeta primers. Assay: immunoSEQ multiplex PCR; the TCRdb copy retains only in-frame clones and omits some. The table has approximately 150,000 clones, 76% seen once; the top ten hold over 1.1%. Sequenced material: PBMCs. These receptors were obtained from a man between 60 and 75 years old in good health and CMV-seronegative.

The gene calls are TRBV6-6 and TRBJ2-7; 10 bases are a match to TRBD1. The CDR3 extends over 14 amino acids. Losses at the gene ends were 6 bases for V and 7 bases for J; bases not matched to a gene: 9. Germline V gene sequence: CDR1 MNHNY, CDR2 SVGAGI (reference sequence). The CDR3 DNA follows: TGTGCCAGCAGCGACCGACAGGGGGCGGAGGAGCAGTACTTC. This sequence encodes CASSDRQGAEEQYF.

V is TRBV4-2 and J is TRBJ2-2; 8 bases line up with TRBD1. This CDR3 is built from 16 residues. The germline V gene encodes CDR1 LGHNA and CDR2 YNFKEQ. Losses at the gene ends were 2 bases for V and 1 base for J; bases not matched to a gene: 3. The CDR3, as DNA: TGTGCCAGCAGCCAACACAGGGGGAGGAACACCGGGGAGCTGTTTTTT. Encoded protein: CASSQHRGRNTGELFF.

The chain carries TRBV30 and TRBJ1-2, with TRBD1 identical over 8 bases. V was clipped by 4 bases and J by 4 bases; unmatched bases: 2. Germline loops: CDR1 GTSNPN, CDR2 SVGIG (reference sequence). The CDR3 length is 12 residues. The CDR3 region has the DNA TGTGCCTGGACCACAGGGGGCTATGGCTACACCTTC. As protein: CAWTTGGYGYTF.

Of note for this clone: Other DNA sequences in this sample translate to the same CDR3. The CDR3: CASSPGGDQPQHF. The CDR3 region has the DNA TGTGCCAGCTCCCCCGGAGGGGATCAGCCCCAGCATTTT. V is TRBV18 and J is TRBJ1-5, with a weak D call TRBD1 (5 bases). The CDR3 contains 13 residues. In germline, CDR1 is KGHSH, CDR2 LQKENI. V shed 6 bases and J shed 5 bases, with 11 bases lying between them.

This chain connects TRBV28 to TRBJ1-1; a weak D match, TRBD1 (5 bases). V was trimmed by 5 bases and J by 8 bases, leaving 15 bases between them. CDR3 length: 13 residues. Germline CDR1 reads MDHEN; CDR2 reads SYDVKM. The CDR3 nucleotides read TGTGCCAGCAGTCTACAGGTAGCGGTAGAAGCTTTCTTT. It codes for CASSLQVAVEAFF.

V usage is TRBV5-6 and J usage is TRBJ2-7, with 8 bases aligning to TRBD2. The CDR3 is 13 residues long. The V segment lost 2 bases and the J segment 7 bases; nucleotides outside the gene matches: 5. Germline CDR1 and CDR2: SGHDT and YYEEEE. CDR3 sequence (DNA): TGTGCCAGCAGCTTCGGGGGGGCCGGAGAGCAGTACTTC. This translates into CASSFGGAGEQYF.

The chain joins TRBV5-4 to TRBJ2-1; 8 nucleotides agree with TRBD1. The V gene end was trimmed by 2 bases and the J gene end by 6 bases; junction bases not matched to a gene: 1. CDR1 and CDR2 (germline): SGHNT, YYREEE (reference sequence). This CDR3 has 13 amino acids. CDR3 loop: CASSLQGGNEQFF. The CDR3 nucleotides are TGTGCCAGCAGCTTACAGGGGGGCAATGAGCAGTTCTTC. Drawing the rest from reference TRBV5-4 and TRBJ2-1, the complete variable domain is ETGVTQSPTHLIKTRGQQVTLRCSSQSGHNTVSWYQQALGQGPQFIFQYYREEENGRGNFPPRFSGLQFPNYSSELNVNALELDDSALYLCASSLQGGNEQFFGPGTRLTVL.

V is TRBV7-9 and J is TRBJ2-5; 8 nucleotides agree with TRBD2. CDR1 and CDR2 from the germline V gene are SEHNR and FQNEAQ (reference sequence). The CDR3 runs to 15 residues. Losses at the gene ends were 2 bases for V and 2 bases for J; bases not matched to a gene: 4. CDR3 in amino acids: CASSLIAGSQETQYF. For the CDR3, the DNA is TGTGCCAGCAGCTTAATAGCGGGATCGCAAGAGACCCAGTACTTC.

This clone showed up just a few times. The J gene is TRBJ1-5, the V gene TRBV19, with 7 bases that match TRBD1. V shed 6 bases and J 5 bases; nucleotides not matched to a gene: 4. The length of the CDR3 is 13 residues. Germline V lookup: CDR1 LNHDA, CDR2 SQIVND (reference sequence). CDR3 coding DNA: TGTGCCAGTAGCGTCACAGGGGATCAGCCCCAGCATTTT. It is translated as CASSVTGDQPQHF.

The gene calls are TRBV19 and TRBJ1-6, with 9 bases fitting TRBD1. Trimming took 4 bases from V and 9 from J; bases not matched to a gene: 10. Germline-derived CDR1 and CDR2 are LNHDA and SQIVND (reference sequence). The CDR3 has 16 amino acids. The CDR3 nucleotides are TGTGCCAGTAGTACAAACCCGGGACAGGGAGGTTCACCCCTCCACTTT. Translation: CASSTNPGQGGSPLHF.

The chain uses TRBV19 and TRBJ2-2; 7 bases match TRBD2. There are 16 residues in the CDR3. Germline values: CDR1 LNHDA, CDR2 SQIVND (reference sequence). V shed 1 base, J shed 4 bases, and the junction held 6 bases outside the gene matches. CDR3 loop: CASSIGSTGGTGELFF. DNA for the CDR3: TGTGCCAGTAGTATAGGGTCCACGGGGGGCACCGGGGAGCTGTTTTTT. Drawing the rest from reference TRBV19 and TRBJ2-2, the complete variable domain is DGGITQSPKYLFRKEGQNVTLSCEQNLNHDAMYWYRQDPGQGLRLIYYSQIVNDFQKGDIAEGYSVSREKKESFPLTVTSAQKNPTAFYLCASSIGSTGGTGELFFGEGSRLTVL.

V and J are TRBV6-6 and TRBJ2-6, with TRBD2 as a possible D gene (5 bases). The length of the CDR3 is 16 residues. The V and J ends lost 0 bases and 4 bases respectively, with 10 bases between them. The germline gives CDR1 MNHNY, CDR2 SVGAGI (reference sequence). The CDR3 DNA is TGTGCCAGCAGTTACTCGTCGGGGAACGGGGCCAACGTCCTGACTTTC. This gives the protein CASSYSSGNGANVLTF.

This clone appeared a single time. At one end the junction does not follow the germline gene, possibly because of a read error. The rearrangement joins TRBV7-9 to TRBJ2-3; 11 positions match TRBD2. The CDR3 spans 16 residues. The germline V gene has CDR1 SEHNR and CDR2 FQNEAQ (reference sequence). The CDR3 sequence: CSSSSLAGGSTDTQYF. CDR3 coding DNA: TGTTCCAGCAGCTCTTTAGCGGGGGGGAGCACAGATACGCAGTATTTT.

The rearrangement links TRBV11-2 to TRBJ2-7; 7 nucleotides line up with TRBD1. Germline V CDR1 and CDR2: SGHAT, FQNNGV. Germline trimming cut 5 bases from V and 9 bases from J; bases unmatched to any gene: 13. CDR3 length: 14 residues. In DNA form, the CDR3 reads TGTGCCAGCAGCCAAGGGACAGCCAGTTTGGGGCAGTACTTC. Protein sequence: CASSQGTASLGQYF.

This chain uses TRBV27 with TRBJ2-1; 11 bases are a match to TRBD1. CDR3 length: 15 residues. V was pared by 6 bases and J by 9 bases, with 10 bases of the junction left unmatched. In germline, CDR1 is MNHEY, CDR2 SMNVEV (reference sequence). The CDR3 region is CASRWAGTGGFEQFF. The CDR3 DNA sequence: TGTGCCAGCAGGTGGGCCGGGACAGGGGGTTTTGAGCAGTTCTTC.

About this clone itself: One end of the junction does not line up with germline, which may come from a read error. Within the sample, other DNA sequences also encode this same CDR3. This chain connects TRBV28 to TRBJ2-2; weak D call: TRBD1 (6 bases). The CDR3 contains 13 residues. Per the germline V gene, CDR1 is MDHEN and CDR2 is SYDVKM. CDR3 residues: CASSMGAAGELFF. The CDR3 coding sequence is TGCGCCAGCAGTATGGGGGCGGCCGGGGAGCTGTTTTTT. The whole variable domain, remainder taken from reference TRBV28 and TRBJ2-2, is DVKVTQSSRYLVKRTGEKVFLECVQDMDHENMFWYRQDPGLGLRLIYFSYDVKMKEKGDIPEGYSVSREKKERFSLILESASTNQTSMYLCASSMGAAGELFFGEGSRLTVL.

Comments on this clone: An end of the junction does not agree with germline; a read error may underlie this. The V call is TRBV7-9, the J call TRBJ2-7; TRBD1 agrees at 7 bases. This CDR3 has 14 amino acids. CDR1 and CDR2 (germline): SEHNR, FQNEAQ (reference sequence). The CDR3 DNA is TGTTCCAGCAGCTTAGGAACAGGGGCCTACGAGCAGTACTTC. Protein: CSSSLGTGAYEQYF. The full variable domain, with the rest looked up from reference TRBV7-9 and TRBJ2-7, is DTGVSQNPRHKITKRGQNVTFRCDPISEHNRLYWYRQTLGQGPEFLTYFQNEAQLEKSRLLSDRFSAERPKGSFSTLEIQRTEQGDSAMYLCSSSLGTGAYEQYFGPGTRLTVT.

The DNA of the CDR3 is TGTGCCAGCAGCTTCTACAATCAGCCCCAGCATTTT. Residues: CASSFYNQPQHF. The rearrangement links TRBV7-2 to TRBJ1-5, with D unresolved. Germline loops: CDR1 SGHTA, CDR2 FQGNSA. Deletions cut 3 bases from V and 3 bases from J, with 3 bases between. The CDR3 has 12 amino acids.

The table lists this clone with a few counts. This chain joins TRBV6-5 and TRBJ2-5; TRBD2 matches at 8 bases. CDR3 size: 14 residues. Looked up from germline, CDR1 is MNHEY and CDR2 is SVGAGI. Trimming cost V 4 bases and J 5 bases; bases outside gene matches: 6. The CDR3 nucleotides read TGTGCCAGCAGTTCATATAGCGGGGTTGAGACCCAGTACTTC. Its translation is CASSSYSGVETQYF.

This rearrangement joins TRBV5-1 to TRBJ2-2; TRBD2 matches at 8 bases. This CDR3 region has 16 residues. Per germline, CDR1 SGHRS and CDR2 YFSETQ. The ends lost 0 bases at V and 7 bases at J; junction bases unmatched: 8. CDR3 sequence reads: CASSLAPAGGHGELFF. In DNA, the CDR3 is TGCGCCAGCAGCTTGGCCCCGGCGGGGGGCCACGGGGAGCTGTTTTTT.

The DNA for the CDR3 is TGTGCCAGCAGCCAAAGCCAGGGGATGTGGGGCTACACCTTC. Encoded protein: CASSQSQGMWGYTF. V usage is TRBV5-6 and J usage is TRBJ1-2, with D perhaps TRBD1 (6 bases). V gave up 4 bases and J gave up 8 bases, with 18 bases separating them. The CDR3 runs 14 residues. The germline V gene encodes CDR1 SGHDT and CDR2 YYEEEE.

The chain carries TRBV6-5 and TRBJ2-7; TRBD2 might be the D (6 bases). Trimming stripped 6 bases from V and 3 bases from J, with 12 bases between. Germline V gene sequence: CDR1 MNHEY, CDR2 SVGAGI. This CDR3 is built from 13 residues. The CDR3 reads CASSAGRNYEQYF. Here the CDR3 DNA reads TGTGCCAGCAGCGCGGGACGGAACTACGAGCAGTACTTC.

Only a few counts were recorded for this clone. The chain has TRBV11-1 and TRBJ2-7, with 13 nucleotides matching TRBD2. Germline values: CDR1 SGHAT, CDR2 FQDESV (reference sequence). The trim removed 1 base at V and 3 bases at J, leaving 0 bases unmatched. The CDR3 is 15 residues long. The CDR3 is CASSLGLAGGYEQYF. The DNA for the CDR3 is TGTGCCAGCAGCTTAGGACTAGCGGGGGGCTACGAGCAGTACTTC.

This chain uses TRBV10-3 with TRBJ2-5; 8 bases match TRBD2. With V trimmed by 2 bases and J by 3 bases, 5 bases remained unmatched. CDR1 is ENHRY and CDR2 is SYGVKD in the germline V gene. The CDR3 totals 15 residues. The CDR3 coding sequence is TGTGCCATCAGTGAGGGAACGGGGGGGAAAGAGACCCAGTACTTC. Translating it yields CAISEGTGGKETQYF.